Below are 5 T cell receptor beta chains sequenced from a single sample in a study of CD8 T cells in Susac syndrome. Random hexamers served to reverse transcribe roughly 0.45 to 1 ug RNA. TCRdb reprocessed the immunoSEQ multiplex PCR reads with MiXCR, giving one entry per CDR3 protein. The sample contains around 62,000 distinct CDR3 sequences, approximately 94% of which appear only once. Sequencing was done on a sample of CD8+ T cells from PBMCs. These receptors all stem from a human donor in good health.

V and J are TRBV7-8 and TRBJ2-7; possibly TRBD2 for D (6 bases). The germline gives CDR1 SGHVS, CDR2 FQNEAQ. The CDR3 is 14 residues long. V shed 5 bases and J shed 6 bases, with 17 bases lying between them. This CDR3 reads CASSTGLTTGEQYF. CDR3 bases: TGTGCCAGCAGCACGGGACTTACGACGGGCGAGCAGTACTTC.

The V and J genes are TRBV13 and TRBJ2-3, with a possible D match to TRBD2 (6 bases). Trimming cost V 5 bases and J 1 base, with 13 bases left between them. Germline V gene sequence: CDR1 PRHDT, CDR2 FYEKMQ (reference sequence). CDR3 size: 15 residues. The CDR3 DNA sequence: TGTGCCAGCAGCCCCCGGGGGACTGGCACAGATACGCAGTATTTT. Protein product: CASSPRGTGTDTQYF.

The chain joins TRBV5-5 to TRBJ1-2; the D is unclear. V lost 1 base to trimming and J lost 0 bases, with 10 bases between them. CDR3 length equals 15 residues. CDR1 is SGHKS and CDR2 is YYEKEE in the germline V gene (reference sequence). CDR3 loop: CASSLSSETNYGYTF. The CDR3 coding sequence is TGTGCCAGCAGCTTGTCTAGTGAGACTAACTATGGCTACACCTTC.

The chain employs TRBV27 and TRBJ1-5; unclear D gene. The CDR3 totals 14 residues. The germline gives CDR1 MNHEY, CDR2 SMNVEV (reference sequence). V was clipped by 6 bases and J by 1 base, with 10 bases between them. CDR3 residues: CASSRIGSNQPQHF. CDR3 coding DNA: TGTGCCAGCAGCCGAATCGGCAGCAATCAGCCCCAGCATTTT.

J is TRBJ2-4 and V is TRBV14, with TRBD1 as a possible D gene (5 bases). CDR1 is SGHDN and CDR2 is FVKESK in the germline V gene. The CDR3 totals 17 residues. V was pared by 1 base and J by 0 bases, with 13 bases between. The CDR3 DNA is TGTGCCAGCAGCCAAGGTCGACAGAGTGTAGCCAAAAACATTCAGTACTTC. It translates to CASSQGRQSVAKNIQYF.